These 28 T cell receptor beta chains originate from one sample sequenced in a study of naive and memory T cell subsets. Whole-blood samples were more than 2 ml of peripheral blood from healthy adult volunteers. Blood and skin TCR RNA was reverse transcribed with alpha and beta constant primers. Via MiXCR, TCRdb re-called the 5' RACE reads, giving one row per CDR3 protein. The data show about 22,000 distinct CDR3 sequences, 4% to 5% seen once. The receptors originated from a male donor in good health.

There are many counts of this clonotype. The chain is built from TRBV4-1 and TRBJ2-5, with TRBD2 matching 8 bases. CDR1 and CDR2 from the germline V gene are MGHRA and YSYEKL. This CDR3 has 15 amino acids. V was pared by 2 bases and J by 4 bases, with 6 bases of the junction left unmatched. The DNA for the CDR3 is TGCGCCAGCAGCCAAACCGGGACTAGTGGAGAGACCCAGTACTTC. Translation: CASSQTGTSGETQYF.

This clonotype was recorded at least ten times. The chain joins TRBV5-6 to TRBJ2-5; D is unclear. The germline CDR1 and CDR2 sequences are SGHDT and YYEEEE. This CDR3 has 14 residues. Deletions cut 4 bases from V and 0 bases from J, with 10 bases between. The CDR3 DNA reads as TGTGCCAGCAGCCCGCAGCCGTACCAAGAGACCCAGTACTTC. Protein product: CASSPQPYQETQYF.

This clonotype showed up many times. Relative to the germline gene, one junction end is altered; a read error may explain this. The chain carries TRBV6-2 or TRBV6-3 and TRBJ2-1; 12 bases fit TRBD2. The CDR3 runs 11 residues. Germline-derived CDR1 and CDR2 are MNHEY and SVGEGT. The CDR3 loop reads CASTTSGGPCF. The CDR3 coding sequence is TGTGCCAGCACAACTAGCGGGGGGCCCTGCTTC.

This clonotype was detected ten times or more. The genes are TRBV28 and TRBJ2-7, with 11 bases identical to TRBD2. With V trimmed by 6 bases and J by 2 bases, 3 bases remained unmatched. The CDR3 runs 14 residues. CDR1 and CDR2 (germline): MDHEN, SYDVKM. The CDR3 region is CASSRLAGTYEQYF. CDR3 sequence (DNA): TGTGCCAGCAGCCGACTAGCGGGGACCTACGAGCAGTACTTC.

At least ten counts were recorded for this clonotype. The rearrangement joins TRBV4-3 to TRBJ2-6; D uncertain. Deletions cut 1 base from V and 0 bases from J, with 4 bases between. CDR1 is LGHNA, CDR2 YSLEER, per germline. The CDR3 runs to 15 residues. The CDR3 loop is CASSQVSSGANVLTF. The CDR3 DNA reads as TGCGCCAGCAGCCAAGTCAGCTCTGGGGCCAACGTCCTGACTTTC.

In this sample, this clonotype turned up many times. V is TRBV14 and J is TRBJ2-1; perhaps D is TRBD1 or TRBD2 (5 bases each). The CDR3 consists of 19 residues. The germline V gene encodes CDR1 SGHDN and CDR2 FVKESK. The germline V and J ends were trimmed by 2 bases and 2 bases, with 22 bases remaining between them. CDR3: CASSQYRVTGRRTYNEQFF. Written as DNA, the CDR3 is TGTGCCAGCAGCCAATATCGCGTAACGGGGCGGCGGACCTACAATGAGCAGTTCTTC.

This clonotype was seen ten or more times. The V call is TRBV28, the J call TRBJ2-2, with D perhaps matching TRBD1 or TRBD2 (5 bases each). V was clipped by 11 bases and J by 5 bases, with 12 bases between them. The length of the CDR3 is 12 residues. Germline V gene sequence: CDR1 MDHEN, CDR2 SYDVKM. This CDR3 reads CAGRWGTGELFF. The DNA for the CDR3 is TGTGCCGGCCGCTGGGGGACCGGGGAGCTGTTTTTT.

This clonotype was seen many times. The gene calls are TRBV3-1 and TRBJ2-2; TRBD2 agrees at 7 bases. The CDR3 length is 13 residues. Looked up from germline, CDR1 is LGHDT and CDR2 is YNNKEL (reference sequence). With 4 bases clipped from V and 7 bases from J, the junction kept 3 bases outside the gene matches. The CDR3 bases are TGTGCCAGCAGCCGCGGGAGTCTCGGGGAGCTGTTTTTT. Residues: CASSRGSLGELFF.

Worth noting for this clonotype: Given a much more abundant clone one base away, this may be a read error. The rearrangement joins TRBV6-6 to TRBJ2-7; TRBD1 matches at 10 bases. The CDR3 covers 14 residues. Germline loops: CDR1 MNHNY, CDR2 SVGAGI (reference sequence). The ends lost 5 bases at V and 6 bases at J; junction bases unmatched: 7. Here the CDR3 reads CASSNRDRGVEQYF. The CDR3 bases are TGTGCCAGCAGTAACCGGGACAGGGGCGTCGAGCAGTACTTC.

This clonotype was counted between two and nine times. CDR3 region: CASRVGTGIYEQYF. The CDR3 DNA reads as TGCGCCAGCAGAGTCGGGACAGGGATCTACGAGCAGTACTTC. The chain carries TRBV5-1 and TRBJ2-7; 9 bases line up with TRBD1. This CDR3 has 14 residues. Germline V CDR1 and CDR2: SGHRS, YFSETQ. The V gene end was trimmed by 5 bases and the J gene end by 3 bases; junction bases not matched to a gene: 6.

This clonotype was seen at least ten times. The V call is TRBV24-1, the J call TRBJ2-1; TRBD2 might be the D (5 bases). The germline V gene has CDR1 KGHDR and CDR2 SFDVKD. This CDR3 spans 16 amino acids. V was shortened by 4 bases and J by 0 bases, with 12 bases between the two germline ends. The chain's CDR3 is CATSEAAPSSYNEQFF. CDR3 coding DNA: TGTGCCACCAGTGAAGCGGCGCCTAGCTCCTACAATGAGCAGTTCTTC.

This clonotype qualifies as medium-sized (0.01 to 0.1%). The CDR3: CASSIGLALSSYNEQFF. The CDR3 DNA reads TGTGCCAGTAGTATCGGACTAGCGCTCTCCTCCTACAATGAGCAGTTCTTC. This chain links TRBV19 with TRBJ2-1; 9 nucleotides match TRBD2. Per the germline V gene, CDR1 is LNHDA and CDR2 is SQIVND (reference sequence). The length of the CDR3 is 17 residues. The J segment lost 0 bases and the V segment lost 3 bases, leaving 6 bases of the junction unmatched.

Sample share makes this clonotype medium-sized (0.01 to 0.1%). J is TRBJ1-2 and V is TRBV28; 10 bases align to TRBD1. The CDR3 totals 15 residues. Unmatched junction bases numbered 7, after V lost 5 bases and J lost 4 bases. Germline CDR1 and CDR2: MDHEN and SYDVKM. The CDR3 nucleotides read TGTGCCAGCAGTCCTCCGGACAGGGGGGTCTATGGCTACACCTTC. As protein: CASSPPDRGVYGYTF.

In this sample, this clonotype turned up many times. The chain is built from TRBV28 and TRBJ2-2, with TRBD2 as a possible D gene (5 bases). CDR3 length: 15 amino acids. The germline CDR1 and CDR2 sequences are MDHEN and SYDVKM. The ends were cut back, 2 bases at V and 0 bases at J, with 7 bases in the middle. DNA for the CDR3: TGTGCCAGCAGTTTAAGGACTGCGAACACCGGGGAGCTGTTTTTT. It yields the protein CASSLRTANTGELFF.

In DNA, the CDR3 is TGTGCCAGCACCCGCCAGGGACTAACCTACGAGCAGTACTTC. It encodes CASTRQGLTYEQYF. This chain uses TRBV6-2 or TRBV6-3 with TRBJ2-7, with 7 bases identical to TRBD2. With 7 bases clipped from V and 2 bases from J, the junction kept 8 bases outside the gene matches. The CDR3 length is 14 residues. Germline CDR1 and CDR2: MNHEY and SVGEGT.

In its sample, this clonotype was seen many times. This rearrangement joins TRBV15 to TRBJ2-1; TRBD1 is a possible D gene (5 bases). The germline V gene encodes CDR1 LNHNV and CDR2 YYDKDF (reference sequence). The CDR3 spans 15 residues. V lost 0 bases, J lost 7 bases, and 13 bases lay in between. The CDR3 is CATSRDFAGLNEQFF. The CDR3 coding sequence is TGTGCCACCAGCAGAGATTTCGCAGGGTTGAATGAGCAGTTCTTC.

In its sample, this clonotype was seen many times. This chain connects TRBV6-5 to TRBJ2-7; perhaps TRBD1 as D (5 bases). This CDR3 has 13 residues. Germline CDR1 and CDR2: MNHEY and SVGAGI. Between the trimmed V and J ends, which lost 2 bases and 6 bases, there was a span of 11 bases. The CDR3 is CASSYVQGFEQYF. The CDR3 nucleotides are TGTGCCAGCAGTTACGTTCAGGGTTTCGAGCAGTACTTC.

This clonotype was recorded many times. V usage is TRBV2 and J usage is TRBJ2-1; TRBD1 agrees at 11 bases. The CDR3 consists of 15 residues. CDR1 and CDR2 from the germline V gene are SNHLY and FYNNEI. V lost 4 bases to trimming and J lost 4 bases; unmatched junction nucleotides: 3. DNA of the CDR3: TGTGCCAGCAGTGGGACAGGGGGCCGATACAATGAGCAGTTCTTC. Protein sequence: CASSGTGGRYNEQFF.

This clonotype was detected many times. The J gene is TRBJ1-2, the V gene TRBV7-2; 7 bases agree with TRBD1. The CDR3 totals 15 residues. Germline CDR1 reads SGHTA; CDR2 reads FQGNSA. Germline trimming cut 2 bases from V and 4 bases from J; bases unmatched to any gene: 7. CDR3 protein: CASSLNGQDLYGYTF. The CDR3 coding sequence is TGTGCCAGCAGCTTAAATGGACAGGATCTCTATGGCTACACCTTC.

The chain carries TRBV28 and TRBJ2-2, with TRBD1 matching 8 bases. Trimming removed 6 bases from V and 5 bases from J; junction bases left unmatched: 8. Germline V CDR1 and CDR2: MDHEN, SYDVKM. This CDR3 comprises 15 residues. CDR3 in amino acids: CASRSRTGKTGELFF. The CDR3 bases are TGTGCCAGCAGAAGCCGGACAGGGAAAACCGGGGAGCTGTTTTTT.

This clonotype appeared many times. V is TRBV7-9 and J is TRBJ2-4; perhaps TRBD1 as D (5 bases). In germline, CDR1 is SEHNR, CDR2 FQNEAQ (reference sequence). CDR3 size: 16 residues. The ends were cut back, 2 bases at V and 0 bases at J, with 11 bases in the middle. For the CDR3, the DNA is TGTGCCAGCAGCTTAATCTTGGGGCTAGCCAAAAACATTCAGTACTTC. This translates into CASSLILGLAKNIQYF.

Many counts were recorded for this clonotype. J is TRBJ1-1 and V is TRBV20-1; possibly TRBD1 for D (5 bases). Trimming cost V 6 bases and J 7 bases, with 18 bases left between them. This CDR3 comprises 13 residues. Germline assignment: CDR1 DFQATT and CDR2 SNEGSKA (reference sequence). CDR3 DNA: TGCAGTGCCCCCGAGCAGGGCGCGGGTGAAGCTTTCTTT. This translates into CSAPEQGAGEAFF.

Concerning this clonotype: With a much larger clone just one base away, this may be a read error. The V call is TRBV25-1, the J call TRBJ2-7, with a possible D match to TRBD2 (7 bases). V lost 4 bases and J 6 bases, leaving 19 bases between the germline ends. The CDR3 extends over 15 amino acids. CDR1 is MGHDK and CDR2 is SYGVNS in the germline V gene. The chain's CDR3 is CASSASLWGGREQYF. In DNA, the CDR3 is TGTGCCAGCAGTGCATCTCTTTGGGGGGGCCGCGAGCAGTACTTC.

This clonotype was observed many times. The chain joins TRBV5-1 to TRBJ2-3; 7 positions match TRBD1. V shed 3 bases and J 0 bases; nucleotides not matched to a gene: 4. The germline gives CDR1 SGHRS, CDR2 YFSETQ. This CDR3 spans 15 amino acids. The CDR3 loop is CASSSYRGSTDTQYF. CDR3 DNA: TGCGCCAGCAGCTCATACAGGGGTAGCACAGATACGCAGTATTTT.

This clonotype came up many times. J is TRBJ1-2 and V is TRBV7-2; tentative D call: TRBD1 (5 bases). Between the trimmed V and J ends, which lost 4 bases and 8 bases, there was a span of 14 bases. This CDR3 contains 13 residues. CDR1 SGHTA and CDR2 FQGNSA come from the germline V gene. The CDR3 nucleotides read TGTGCCAGCAGCTCGACAGTTGGTGTCGGCTACACCTTC. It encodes CASSSTVGVGYTF.

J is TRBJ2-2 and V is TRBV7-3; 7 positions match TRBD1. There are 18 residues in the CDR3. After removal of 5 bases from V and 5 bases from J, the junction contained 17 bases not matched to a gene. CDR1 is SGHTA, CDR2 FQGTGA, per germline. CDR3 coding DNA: TGTGCCAGCAGCCCGCGCCCCACACAGGGGTTAGGGACCGGGGAGCTGTTTTTT. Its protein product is CASSPRPTQGLGTGELFF.

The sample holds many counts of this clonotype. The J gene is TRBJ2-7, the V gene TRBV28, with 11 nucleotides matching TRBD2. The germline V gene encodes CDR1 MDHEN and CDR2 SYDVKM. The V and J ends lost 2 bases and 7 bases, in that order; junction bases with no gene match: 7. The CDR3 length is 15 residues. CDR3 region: CASSLRTSGFFEQYF. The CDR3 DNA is TGTGCCAGCAGTTTACGGACTAGCGGGTTCTTTGAGCAGTACTTC.

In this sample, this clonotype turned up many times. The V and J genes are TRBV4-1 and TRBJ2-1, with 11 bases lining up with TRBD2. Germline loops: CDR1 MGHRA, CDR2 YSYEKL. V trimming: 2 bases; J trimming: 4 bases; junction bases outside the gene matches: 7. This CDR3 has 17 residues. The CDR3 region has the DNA TGCGCCAGCAGCCAAAGTTGGACTAGCGGGTTTTACAATGAGCAGTTCTTC. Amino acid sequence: CASSQSWTSGFYNEQFF.